This is a list of T cell receptor beta chains from one sample in a study of T-cell reconstitution after alpha-beta-depleted transplantation in children. A single record per CDR3 protein comes from TCRdb applying MiXCR to the PCR reads. The sample has around 380,000 distinct CDR3 sequences, about a tenth seen once. Sequencing was performed on PBMCs from the stem cell graft donor, taken from the stem cell graft. Receptors were obtained from a human donor who donated a stem cell graft to a child with acute myeloid leukemia. CDR3s include the opening cysteine and the closing phenylalanine or tryptophan. Fields, in order: clone size, V gene, D gene, J gene, CDR3 DNA, CDR3 protein. The D gene is left open where the match is weak. Clone size is shown for a subset of rows, as once, few, many or a class of expanded clone.

many	TRBV7-9	.	TRBJ2-1	TGTGCCAGCAGCCAAACAGGGCTTTCGGGTAATGAGCAGTTCTTC	CASSQTGLSGNEQFF
.	TRBV3-1	.	TRBJ2-6	TGTGCCAGCAGCCTTACGGGCGGCGGGGCCAACGTCCTGACTTTC	CASSLTGGGANVLTF
.	TRBV20-1	TRBD2	TRBJ2-7	TGCAGTGCCCCACCTAGCGGCCTTTCCTACGAGCAGTACTTC	CSAPPSGLSYEQYF
few	TRBV5-5	TRBD2	TRBJ2-1	TGTGCCAGCAGCTTGGGGCTAGCGGGGGCTTATGAGCAGTTCTTC	CASSLGLAGAYEQFF
many	TRBV29-1	TRBD2	TRBJ2-2	TGCAGCGTTGGAAATAGCGGGACCAACACCGGGGAGCTGTTTTTT	CSVGNSGTNTGELFF
.	TRBV20-1	TRBD2	TRBJ2-1	TGCAGTGCTAGTTTCGGACTAGCGGGATCCTACAATGAGCAGTTCTTC	CSASFGLAGSYNEQFF
.	TRBV20-1	.	TRBJ2-3	TGCAGTGCCGGAATCGTAGGGGAAACAGATACGCAGTATTTT	CSAGIVGETDTQYF
.	TRBV9	TRBD1	TRBJ1-5	TGTGCCAGCAGCGTAGGGGCAGGGGGGCATCAGCCCCAGCATTTT	CASSVGAGGHQPQHF
.	TRBV11-2	TRBD2	TRBJ2-6	TGTGCCAGTCGGGGGGGCATCGCTGGGTCCAACGTCCTGACTTTC	CASRGGIAGSNVLTF
few	TRBV20-1	.	TRBJ2-7	TGCAGTGCTAGAGATATGGCGGGAAGCTCCTACGAGCAGTACTTC	CSARDMAGSSYEQYF
.	TRBV18	TRBD2	TRBJ2-5	TGTGCCAGCTCCATACTAGCGGGAGAAGAGACCCAGTACTTC	CASSILAGEETQYF
few	TRBV27	TRBD2	TRBJ2-3	TGTGCCAGCAGTTTATATAGCGGGAGTGATACGCAGTATTTT	CASSLYSGSDTQYF
.	TRBV6-5	TRBD2	TRBJ2-7	TGTGCCAGCACCACGGGGGAGGGATCCTACGAGCAGTACTTC	CASTTGEGSYEQYF
many	TRBV20-1	.	TRBJ2-2	TGCAGTGCCCCCGGCGAGAACACCGGGGAGCTGTTTTTT	CSAPGENTGELFF
.	TRBV12-3/TRBV12-4	.	TRBJ1-4	TGTGCCAGCAGTTTCGTGACGGAGGAAAAACTGTTTTTT	CASSFVTEEKLFF
.	TRBV7-2	.	TRBJ2-2	TGTGCCAGCAGCTTAAAAGGGCGGTACACCGGGGAGCTGTTTTTT	CASSLKGRYTGELFF
few	TRBV21-1	.	TRBJ1-2	TGTGCCAGCAGCCCCCACCCGACAGGTCAGGGCTATGGCTACACCTTC	CASSPHPTGQGYGYTF
few	TRBV4-2	.	TRBJ1-2	TGTGCCAGCAGCCAAGAGGTACGCAGGTTAGCCTCCTTC	CASSQEVRRLASF
.	TRBV7-3	TRBD1	TRBJ2-5	TGTGCCAGCAGCTTGGAAGGGGGCGAAGAGACCCAGTACTTC	CASSLEGGEETQYF
.	TRBV5-1	.	TRBJ2-5	TGCGCCAGCAGCTTGCGGACACCGACGCAGCCACGCCAAGAGACCCAGTACTTC	CASSLRTPTQPRQETQYF
.	TRBV30	.	TRBJ2-4	TGTGCCTGGAGTGCACCGGGACAGGGTAGCGGGGGCAAAAACATTCAGTACTTC	CAWSAPGQGSGGKNIQYF
.	TRBV12-3/TRBV12-4	TRBD1	TRBJ1-5	TGTGCCAGCAGCACCGGGACAGGGGGAGGGTGGCAGCCCCAGCATTTT	CASSTGTGGGWQPQHF
few	TRBV5-6	.	TRBJ1-4	TGTGCCAGCAGCTTCCGACAGCCTGGGTGGTATGAAAAACTGTTTTTT	CASSFRQPGWYEKLFF
few	TRBV2	TRBD1	TRBJ1-4	TGTGCCAGCAGAAAAGGGACAGCGATAAATGAAAAACTGTTTTTT	CASRKGTAINEKLFF
.	TRBV20-1	TRBD1	TRBJ2-3	TGCAGTGCTTCAGACAGGGGTTCCGCAGATACGCAGTATTTT	CSASDRGSADTQYF
few	TRBV4-1	TRBD1	TRBJ1-4	TGCGCCAGCAGCCGCATAACAGGGGGCGCCGAAAAACTGTTTTTT	CASSRITGGAEKLFF
many	TRBV7-8	TRBD1	TRBJ2-1	TGTGCCAGCAGCTTAGAAGGGACAGGGTTCTACAATGAGCAGTTCTTC	CASSLEGTGFYNEQFF
few	TRBV20-1	.	TRBJ2-1	TGCAGTGCTGGGTCCCTTTACCAGACGAGCTCCTACAATGAGCAGTTCTTC	CSAGSLYQTSSYNEQFF
many	TRBV11-1	TRBD2	TRBJ2-3	TGTGCCAGCAGCTCTGGGACTAGCGGGAACACAGATACGCAGTATTTT	CASSSGTSGNTDTQYF
many	TRBV7-3	.	TRBJ2-2	TGTGCCAGCAGCTTAATGCGAGTTACGAACACCGGGGAGCTGTTTTTT	CASSLMRVTNTGELFF
.	TRBV7-9	.	TRBJ2-1	TGTGCCAGCAGCCCTATAGGGGATGAGCAGTTCTTC	CASSPIGDEQFF
.	TRBV3-1	.	TRBJ2-2	TGTGCCAGCAGCCAAGTGGTGGTCGCCGGGGAGCTGTTTTTT	CASSQVVVAGELFF
few	TRBV12-3/TRBV12-4	.	TRBJ2-7	TGTGCCAGCAGTTTAGGGGGCTTCTCCTACGAGCAGTACTTC	CASSLGGFSYEQYF
many	TRBV12-3/TRBV12-4	.	TRBJ2-2	TGTGCCAGCAGCTTATTTGGCAGTAACACCGGGGAGCTGTTTTTT	CASSLFGSNTGELFF
.	TRBV7-2	.	TRBJ2-1	TGTGCCAGCACCTCATTACCGGGGCCCTACAATGAGCAGTTCTTC	CASTSLPGPYNEQFF
.	TRBV4-2	.	TRBJ1-5	TGTGCCAGCAGCCAAGATCTTTACAGCAATCAGCCCCAGCATTTT	CASSQDLYSNQPQHF
.	TRBV7-8	TRBD2	TRBJ2-1	TGTGCCAGCAGGCCTCTAGCGGGAGATGACAATGAGCAGTTCTTC	CASRPLAGDDNEQFF
.	TRBV5-1	TRBD1	TRBJ2-3	TGCGCCAGCAACTGGGACAGGGAGGTTACGCAGTATTTT	CASNWDREVTQYF
few	TRBV29-1	TRBD2	TRBJ2-3	TGCAGCGTTGCCCCCCGACTAGCTATTTCAGATACGCAGTATTTT	CSVAPRLAISDTQYF
.	TRBV4-3	TRBD1	TRBJ2-1	TGCGCCAGCAGCCTCGATACCGGGACAGGGTTCTACAATGAGCAGTTCTTC	CASSLDTGTGFYNEQFF
few	TRBV10-3	TRBD1	TRBJ2-3	TGTGCCATCAGCAAGGGACAGGTTATGACAGATACGCAGTATTTT	CAISKGQVMTDTQYF
.	TRBV7-2	.	TRBJ2-1	TGTGCCAGCAGCTTAACCCAGGGGAATTACAATGAGCAGTTCTTC	CASSLTQGNYNEQFF
.	TRBV20-1	.	TRBJ1-1	TGCAGTGCTATTAAGACAGATATGAACACTGAAGCTTTCTTT	CSAIKTDMNTEAFF
few	TRBV5-1	.	TRBJ2-2	TGCGCCAGCAGCCAAGACTCTCCTAACACCGGGGAGCTGTTTTTT	CASSQDSPNTGELFF
few	TRBV7-2	.	TRBJ2-6	TGTGCCAGCAGCTTCTGGCTCTCTGGGGCCAACGTCCTGACTTTC	CASSFWLSGANVLTF
.	TRBV5-4	.	TRBJ2-5	TGTGCCAGCAGCTTGGGGTCCGGGGCCCAGGGAGAGACCCAGTACTTC	CASSLGSGAQGETQYF